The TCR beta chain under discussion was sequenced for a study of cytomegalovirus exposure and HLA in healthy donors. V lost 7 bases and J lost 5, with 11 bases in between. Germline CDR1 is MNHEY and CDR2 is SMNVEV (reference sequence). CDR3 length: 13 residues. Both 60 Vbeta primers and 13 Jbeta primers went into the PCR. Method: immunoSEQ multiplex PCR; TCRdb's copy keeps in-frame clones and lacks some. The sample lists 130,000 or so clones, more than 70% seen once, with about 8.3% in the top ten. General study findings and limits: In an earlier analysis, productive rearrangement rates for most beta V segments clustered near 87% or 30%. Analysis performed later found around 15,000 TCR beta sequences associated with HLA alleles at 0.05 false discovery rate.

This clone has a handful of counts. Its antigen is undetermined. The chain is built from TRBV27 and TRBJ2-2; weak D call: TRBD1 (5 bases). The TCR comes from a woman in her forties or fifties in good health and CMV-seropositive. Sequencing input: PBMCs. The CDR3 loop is CASNLKGTGELFF. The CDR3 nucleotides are TGTGCCAGCAACCTTAAGGGGACCGGGGAGCTGTTTTTT.